The T cell receptor (beta chain) described here comes from a study of vaccination and CD4 T cells after COVID-19. Regarding this clonotype: Its antigen is still unknown.

The Oncomine TCR Beta short-read assay sequenced DNA from cultured CD4+ T cells. Genomic DNA was isolated from CD4+ T cells that had been cultured. TCRdb passed the PCR reads through MiXCR, listing each CDR3 protein once. The profile shows about 15,000 distinct CDR3 sequences, less than 55% of them singletons. Treatment: roughly 11-day PBMC culture with coronavirus spike peptide pools or control peptides (ViraFEST assay). Whole-study findings and limits: Median SARS-CoV-2-reactive clonotypes rose from approximately 21 to 38, not significantly.

Germline loops: CDR1 DFQATT, CDR2 SNEGSKA (reference sequence). Trimming removed 2 bases from V and 0 bases from J, with 8 bases in between. This CDR3 has 13 residues. The chain combines TRBV20-1 with TRBJ2-7; TRBD1 is a possible D gene (6 bases). Material: CD4+ T cells from blood, cultured in vitro. The source is a human donor who had recovered from COVID-19. The CDR3, as DNA: TGCAGTGCTAGAACAGGGTCCTCCTACGAGCAGTACTTC. Amino acid sequence: CSARTGSSYEQYF.